Following are 21 T cell receptor beta chains from one sample sequenced in a study of OX40 agonist ivuxolimab in advanced cancers. Sequencing was performed with immunoSEQ multiplex PCR; in TCRdb, only in-frame clones are kept and a portion is missing. The repertoire holds roughly 90,000 clones, with around 90% as singletons. Sample: CD4+ or CD8+ T cells sorted from blood, taken in a trial of the OX40 agonist ivuxolimab. The origin of the receptors is an adult with an advanced solid tumor such as melanoma, head and neck, liver or kidney cancer.

The chain uses TRBV6-1 and TRBJ2-7; possibly TRBD1 for D (6 bases). CDR3 length: 13 amino acids. Trimming removed 1 base from V and 7 bases from J, with 11 bases in between. Germline assignment: CDR1 MNHNS and CDR2 SASEGT. This chain's CDR3 is CASSEVWGREQYF. CDR3 in DNA: TGTGCCAGCAGTGAAGTCTGGGGGCGGGAGCAGTACTTC.

The chain has TRBV19 and TRBJ1-1; possible D gene TRBD1, 6 bases. Between the trimmed V and J ends, which lost 9 bases and 3 bases, there was a span of 23 bases. Germline loops: CDR1 LNHDA, CDR2 SQIVND (reference sequence). The CDR3 is made up of 16 amino acids. The CDR3 coding sequence is TGTGCCAGCTTGGGGTTGGACAGCCACTTGGACACTGAAGCTTTCTTT. It specifies CASLGLDSHLDTEAFF.

The rearrangement links TRBV19 to TRBJ2-5; 9 bases line up with TRBD1. Germline CDR1 is LNHDA and CDR2 is SQIVND (reference sequence). CDR3 length equals 15 residues. The V gene end was trimmed by 5 bases and the J gene end by 8 bases; junction bases not matched to a gene: 12. CDR3: CASSSNRGLGGTQYF. In DNA, the CDR3 is TGTGCCAGTAGTTCGAACAGGGGGCTCGGGGGAACCCAGTACTTC.

About this clone itself: At one end, the junction sequence differs from germline, possibly due to a read error. The chain carries TRBV28 and TRBJ2-2, with D maybe TRBD1 (5 bases). The CDR3 has 12 amino acids. Per the germline V gene, CDR1 is MDHEN and CDR2 is SYDVKM. The CDR3 sequence: CACRANTGELFF. CDR3 nucleotide sequence: TGTGCCTGCAGGGCCAACACCGGGGAGCTGTTTTTT.

As concerns this clone: This sample also contains other DNA sequences that code for the same CDR3. The chain couples TRBV19 to TRBJ1-2, with unresolved D. V was shortened by 5 bases and J by 4 bases, with 8 bases between the two germline ends. This CDR3 is built from 12 residues. CDR1 and CDR2 (germline): LNHDA, SQIVND (reference sequence). This chain's CDR3 is CASSPRVYGYTF. CDR3 in DNA: TGTGCCAGTAGTCCCCGGGTCTATGGCTACACCTTC.

The chain links TRBV7-3 to TRBJ2-1; 10 bases are shared with TRBD2. The CDR3 is 15 residues long. Germline V gene sequence: CDR1 SGHTA, CDR2 FQGTGA. J was trimmed by 9 bases and V by 5 bases; bases with no gene match: 10. The CDR3 coding sequence is TGTGCCAGCAGCCTGCTAGCGGGAGTTGAGGGTGAGCAGTTCTTC. This translates into CASSLLAGVEGEQFF.

V is TRBV9 and J is TRBJ2-2; TRBD2 agrees at 7 bases. The junction had 9 bases not matched to a gene; V was cut back by 0 bases and J by 4 bases. This CDR3 is 17 amino acids long. The germline gives CDR1 SGDLS, CDR2 YYNGEE. The chain's CDR3 is CASSVAAGVRGTGELFF. The CDR3 nucleotides read TGTGCCAGCAGCGTAGCGGCGGGGGTTCGAGGCACCGGGGAGCTGTTTTTT.

DNA for the CDR3: TGTGCCAGTAGTATAGCGCCGGGACAGGGAGGCAATCAGCCCCAGCATTTT. Its translation: CASSIAPGQGGNQPQHF. The chain joins TRBV19 to TRBJ1-5; 9 bases line up with TRBD1. This CDR3 comprises 17 residues. V shed 1 base and J 2 bases; nucleotides not matched to a gene: 6. Looked up from germline, CDR1 is LNHDA and CDR2 is SQIVND (reference sequence).

J is TRBJ1-1 and V is TRBV5-1; D gene ambiguous. Deletions cut 4 bases from V and 2 bases from J, with 15 bases between. Germline lookup yields CDR1 SGHRS and CDR2 YFSETQ. The CDR3 totals 15 residues. This chain's CDR3 is CASSPQPTRNTEAFF. CDR3 in DNA: TGCGCCAGCAGCCCCCAACCCACAAGAAACACTGAAGCTTTCTTT.

About this clone: The sample carries other DNA sequences with the same CDR3. J is TRBJ1-5 and V is TRBV9, with D unclear. This CDR3 is built from 14 residues. CDR1 and CDR2 from the germline V gene are SGDLS and YYNGEE. Trimming removed 2 bases at V and 0 bases at J, with 6 bases between. CDR3 sequence reads: CASSVGDSNQPQHF. In DNA form, the CDR3 reads TGTGCCAGCAGCGTTGGGGATAGCAATCAGCCCCAGCATTTT.

V and J are TRBV5-1 and TRBJ2-1, with TRBD1 as a possible D gene (5 bases). V was pared by 0 bases and J by 14 bases, with 12 bases between. CDR3 length: 12 residues. Germline CDR1 SGHRS, CDR2 YFSETQ. This CDR3 reads CASSLGGDKEFF. CDR3 in DNA: TGCGCCAGCAGCTTGGGGGGCGACAAGGAGTTCTTC.

V gene TRBV5-6 combines with J gene TRBJ2-5, with D uncertain. This CDR3 is 13 amino acids long. Germline V gene data show CDR1 as SGHDT and CDR2 as YYEEEE. V lost 4 bases, J lost 5 bases, and 12 bases lay in between. The CDR3 here is CASSRERRETQYF. The CDR3 DNA reads TGTGCCAGCAGCAGGGAAAGAAGGGAGACCCAGTACTTC. The full variable domain, with the rest looked up from reference TRBV5-6 and TRBJ2-5, is DAGVTQSPTHLIKTRGQQVTLRCSPKSGHDTVSWYQQALGQGPQFIFQYYEEEERQRGNFPDRFSGHQFPNYSSELNVNALLLGDSALYLCASSRERRETQYFGPGTRLLVL.

This clone has just one count. This chain joins TRBV27 and TRBJ2-5; maybe TRBD2 (5 bases). The J call may be mistaken, given a closer DNA end match to TRBJ2-7. This CDR3 comprises 11 residues. CDR1 is MNHEY, CDR2 SMNVEV, per germline (reference sequence). The CDR3 sequence: CATGEFDEQYF. The DNA for the CDR3 is TGTGCCACCGGGGAGTTCGACGAGCAGTACTTC.

The chain carries TRBV29-1 and TRBJ2-7; TRBD1 matches at 7 bases. The CDR3 totals 15 residues. The ends lost 1 base at V and 1 base at J; junction bases unmatched: 7. Germline V CDR1 and CDR2: SQVTM, ANQGSEA. CDR3 in amino acids: CSVEVGWDRSYEQYF. Written as DNA, the CDR3 is TGCAGCGTTGAAGTTGGGTGGGACAGATCCTACGAGCAGTACTTC.

The chain employs TRBV28 and TRBJ2-7, with D perhaps matching TRBD1 (6 bases). Germline CDR1 MDHEN, CDR2 SYDVKM. Trimming pared 7 bases from V and 3 bases from J, leaving 25 bases between. This CDR3 has 17 amino acids. The CDR3 spells CASTDSGWQGHLYEQYF. CDR3 nucleotide sequence: TGTGCCAGCACCGATTCCGGGTGGCAGGGACATCTCTACGAGCAGTACTTC. The entire variable domain, with the rest obtained from reference TRBV28 and TRBJ2-7, is as follows: DVKVTQSSRYLVKRTGEKVFLECVQDMDHENMFWYRQDPGLGLRLIYFSYDVKMKEKGDIPEGYSVSREKKERFSLILESASTNQTSMYLCASTDSGWQGHLYEQYFGPGTRLTVT.

The V and J genes are TRBV2 and TRBJ2-3; 9 bases align to TRBD2. The CDR3 covers 18 residues. The J segment lost 5 bases and the V segment lost 6 bases, leaving 18 bases of the junction unmatched. Germline CDR1 is SNHLY and CDR2 is FYNNEI. The CDR3 DNA reads TGTGCCAGCAGGGTACGCCGGACTAGCGTTTTCTTGGGAGATACGCAGTATTTT. This gives the protein CASRVRRTSVFLGDTQYF.

This chain connects TRBV28 to TRBJ1-1, with 7 bases that match TRBD1. The germline V gene encodes CDR1 MDHEN and CDR2 SYDVKM. The CDR3 length is 16 residues. Trimming removed 3 bases from V and 2 bases from J; junction bases left unmatched: 9. CDR3 nucleotide sequence: TGTGCCAGCAGTTTGGCGGCAGGGGGTACAAACACTGAAGCTTTCTTT. Protein product: CASSLAAGGTNTEAFF.

The genes are TRBV5-1 and TRBJ2-7, with 7 nucleotides matching TRBD1. CDR3 length: 13 residues. Germline V gene data show CDR1 as SGHRS and CDR2 as YFSETQ. The trim removed 2 bases at V and 6 bases at J, leaving 5 bases unmatched. CDR3 nucleotide sequence: TGCGCCAGCAGCTTAATCACAGGGGTCGAGCAGTACTTC. As protein: CASSLITGVEQYF. The whole variable domain, remainder taken from reference TRBV5-1 and TRBJ2-7, is KAGVTQTPRYLIKTRGQQVTLSCSPISGHRSVSWYQQTPGQGLQFLFEYFSETQRNKGNFPGRFSGRQFSNSRSEMNVSTLELGDSALYLCASSLITGVEQYFGPGTRLTVT.

The gene calls are TRBV6-5 and TRBJ2-7; D perhaps matches TRBD1 (6 bases). This CDR3 contains 16 residues. V lost 2 bases and J 3 bases, leaving 17 bases between the germline ends. CDR1 and CDR2 from the germline V gene are MNHEY and SVGAGI. The DNA for the CDR3 is TGTGCCAGCAGTTACACCGACAGGTTTGGTTTCTACGAGCAGTACTTC. Translation gives CASSYTDRFGFYEQYF.

The chain joins TRBV25-1 to TRBJ2-3; TRBD2 might be the D (7 bases). Per germline, CDR1 MGHDK and CDR2 SYGVNS. The V end was cut by 2 bases, the J end by 0 bases, with 12 bases between. The CDR3 sequence is 16 residues long. The CDR3 coding sequence is TGTGCCAGCAGTGAAGGGCGGGGGCCTAGCACAGATACGCAGTATTTT. Encoded protein: CASSEGRGPSTDTQYF.

The chain employs TRBV21-1 and TRBJ1-2; the table's D call TRBD1 went unverified against the DNA. TRBV21-1 is a documented pseudogene. CDR3 length equals 15 residues. CDR3: CASSKGGQVLYGYTF. The CDR3 DNA is TGTGCCAGCAGCAAAGGCGGACAGGTTCTTTATGGCTACACCTTC.